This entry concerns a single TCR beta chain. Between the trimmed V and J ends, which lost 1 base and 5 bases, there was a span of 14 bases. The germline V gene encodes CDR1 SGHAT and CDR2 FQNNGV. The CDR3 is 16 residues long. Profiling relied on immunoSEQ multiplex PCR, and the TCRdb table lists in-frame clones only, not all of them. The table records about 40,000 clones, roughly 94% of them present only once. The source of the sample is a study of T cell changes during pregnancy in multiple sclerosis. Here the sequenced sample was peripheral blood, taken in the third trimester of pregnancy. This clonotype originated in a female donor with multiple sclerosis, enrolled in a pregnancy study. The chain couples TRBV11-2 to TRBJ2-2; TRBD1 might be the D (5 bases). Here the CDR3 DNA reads TGTGCCAGCAGCTTAGCGTTCGGCCAGGGAACCGGGGAGCTGTTTTTT. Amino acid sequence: CASSLAFGQGTGELFF.